This TCR beta chain was profiled in a study of post-analysis software for immune sequencing data. For this clonotype: The antigen is not known. At one end the junction does not follow the germline gene, possibly because of a read error.

TCR beta libraries were prepared from cDNA with unique molecular identifiers. TCRdb reanalysed the PCR reads using MiXCR and keeps one entry per CDR3 protein. Of 750,000 to 950,000 distinct CDR3 sequences in the sample, roughly 50% were seen once. Study results and limitations: With F measure, samples from one preparation batch clustered together strongly. Controls significantly exceeded multiple sclerosis patients in normalized Chao1 diversity.

This receptor was obtained from a girl aged 10 to 17 with multiple sclerosis. Sequencing was carried out using blood.

In DNA, the CDR3 is TGCAACGTTGGAACAGGGGGCCAAGAGACCCAGTACTTC. Translated: CNVGTGGQETQYF. The chain is built from TRBV29-1 and TRBJ2-5; TRBD1 matches at 8 bases. The CDR3 sequence is 13 residues long. Germline V gene lookup returns CDR1 SQVTM and CDR2 ANQGSEA.